This TCR beta chain appears in the sequencing data of a study of blood T cell repertoires in COVID-19. Germline loops: CDR1 MNHEY, CDR2 SMNVEV (reference sequence). The CDR3 spans 14 residues. Between the trimmed V and J ends, which lost 2 bases and 5 bases, there was a span of 12 bases. It was during active infection that Seattle patients were enrolled and then longitudinally followed. Original methodology: Counts of nucleated cells, estimated from reference gene primer amplification, were obtained. Some clones are missing from TCRdb's copy, which holds only in-frame ones; the method was immunoSEQ multiplex PCR. D and trimming were read from the DNA, whereas the V and J calls and clone size are those reported in that table. The repertoire consists of 210,000 or so clones, with around 80% occurring once and the leading ten covering roughly 1.3%.

Sequencing was carried out using peripheral blood. The chain uses TRBV27 and TRBJ2-5, with a possible D match to TRBD1 (5 bases). The TCR sequence derives from a woman under 40 with COVID-19, enrolled during active disease. The DNA of the CDR3 is TGTGCCAGCAGTTTAGAAGGGGCCAGGGAGACCCAGTACTTC. Translating gives CASSLEGARETQYF.